The 5 T cell receptor beta chains presented below share a single source sample, sequenced in a study of T cells in localized non-small cell lung cancer (dated by TCRdb to the early 2020s). Library creation used the immunoSEQ multiplex PCR assay. TCRdb stores this immuneACCESS table with in-frame sequences only. Part of the clones is absent; in the studies checked, under half of the shortfall reflects unresolved V genes, and no reason is known for the rest. The sample records roughly 24,000 clones, about 90% of which are singletons. 1.1% of the sample belongs to the ten largest clones. Sequencing used peripheral blood, obtained before any cancer treatment. The receptors were sampled from a woman between 35 and 75 years old with stage I lung adenocarcinoma.

The chain is built from TRBV6-5 and TRBJ1-2; TRBD1 might be the D (5 bases). V was trimmed by 8 bases and J by 7 bases, leaving 20 bases between them. CDR1 is MNHEY, CDR2 SVGAGI, per germline. CDR3 length: 14 amino acids. The CDR3 DNA is TGTGCCAGCTCTTCCCCAGGGCCTGCACTTGGCTACACCTTC. Translated, it gives CASSSPGPALGYTF.

This rearrangement joins TRBV25-1 to TRBJ1-2; possibly TRBD1 for D (6 bases). V was shortened by 1 base and J by 0 bases, with 15 bases between the two germline ends. CDR1 is MGHDK and CDR2 is SYGVNS in the germline V gene. The CDR3 is 17 residues long. Here the CDR3 reads CASSEWGGGATNYGYTF. The CDR3 nucleotides read TGTGCCAGCAGTGAATGGGGTGGGGGGGCCACTAACTATGGCTACACCTTC.

This clone was seen once. The chain joins TRBV7-2 to TRBJ2-7; D not resolved. This CDR3 region has 12 residues. CDR1 is SGHTA and CDR2 is FQGNSA in the germline V gene. V was clipped by 4 bases and J by 6 bases, with 10 bases between them. The CDR3 here is CASSSQYIEQYF. CDR3 nucleotides: TGTGCCAGCAGCTCCCAGTATATCGAGCAGTACTTC.

This chain joins TRBV15 and TRBJ2-6; the D gene is possibly TRBD1 (6 bases). This CDR3 spans 18 amino acids. Germline V lookup: CDR1 LNHNV, CDR2 YYDKDF (reference sequence). The V gene lost 8 bases and the J gene lost 2 bases, with 22 bases spanning the gap. CDR3 loop: CATGLQGISHPGANVLTF. The CDR3 nucleotides are TGTGCCACCGGGCTGCAGGGGATATCGCACCCTGGGGCCAACGTCCTGACTTTC.

This clone is a singleton in its sample. The chain joins TRBV2 to TRBJ1-2; no firm D call. This CDR3 is 13 amino acids long. The V gene's germline CDR1 is SNHLY and CDR2 FYNNEI. The V gene lost 3 bases and the J gene lost 6 bases, with 11 bases spanning the gap. CDR3 amino acids: CASSEPAGDGYTF. CDR3 bases: TGTGCCAGCAGTGAGCCTGCCGGGGATGGCTACACCTTC.